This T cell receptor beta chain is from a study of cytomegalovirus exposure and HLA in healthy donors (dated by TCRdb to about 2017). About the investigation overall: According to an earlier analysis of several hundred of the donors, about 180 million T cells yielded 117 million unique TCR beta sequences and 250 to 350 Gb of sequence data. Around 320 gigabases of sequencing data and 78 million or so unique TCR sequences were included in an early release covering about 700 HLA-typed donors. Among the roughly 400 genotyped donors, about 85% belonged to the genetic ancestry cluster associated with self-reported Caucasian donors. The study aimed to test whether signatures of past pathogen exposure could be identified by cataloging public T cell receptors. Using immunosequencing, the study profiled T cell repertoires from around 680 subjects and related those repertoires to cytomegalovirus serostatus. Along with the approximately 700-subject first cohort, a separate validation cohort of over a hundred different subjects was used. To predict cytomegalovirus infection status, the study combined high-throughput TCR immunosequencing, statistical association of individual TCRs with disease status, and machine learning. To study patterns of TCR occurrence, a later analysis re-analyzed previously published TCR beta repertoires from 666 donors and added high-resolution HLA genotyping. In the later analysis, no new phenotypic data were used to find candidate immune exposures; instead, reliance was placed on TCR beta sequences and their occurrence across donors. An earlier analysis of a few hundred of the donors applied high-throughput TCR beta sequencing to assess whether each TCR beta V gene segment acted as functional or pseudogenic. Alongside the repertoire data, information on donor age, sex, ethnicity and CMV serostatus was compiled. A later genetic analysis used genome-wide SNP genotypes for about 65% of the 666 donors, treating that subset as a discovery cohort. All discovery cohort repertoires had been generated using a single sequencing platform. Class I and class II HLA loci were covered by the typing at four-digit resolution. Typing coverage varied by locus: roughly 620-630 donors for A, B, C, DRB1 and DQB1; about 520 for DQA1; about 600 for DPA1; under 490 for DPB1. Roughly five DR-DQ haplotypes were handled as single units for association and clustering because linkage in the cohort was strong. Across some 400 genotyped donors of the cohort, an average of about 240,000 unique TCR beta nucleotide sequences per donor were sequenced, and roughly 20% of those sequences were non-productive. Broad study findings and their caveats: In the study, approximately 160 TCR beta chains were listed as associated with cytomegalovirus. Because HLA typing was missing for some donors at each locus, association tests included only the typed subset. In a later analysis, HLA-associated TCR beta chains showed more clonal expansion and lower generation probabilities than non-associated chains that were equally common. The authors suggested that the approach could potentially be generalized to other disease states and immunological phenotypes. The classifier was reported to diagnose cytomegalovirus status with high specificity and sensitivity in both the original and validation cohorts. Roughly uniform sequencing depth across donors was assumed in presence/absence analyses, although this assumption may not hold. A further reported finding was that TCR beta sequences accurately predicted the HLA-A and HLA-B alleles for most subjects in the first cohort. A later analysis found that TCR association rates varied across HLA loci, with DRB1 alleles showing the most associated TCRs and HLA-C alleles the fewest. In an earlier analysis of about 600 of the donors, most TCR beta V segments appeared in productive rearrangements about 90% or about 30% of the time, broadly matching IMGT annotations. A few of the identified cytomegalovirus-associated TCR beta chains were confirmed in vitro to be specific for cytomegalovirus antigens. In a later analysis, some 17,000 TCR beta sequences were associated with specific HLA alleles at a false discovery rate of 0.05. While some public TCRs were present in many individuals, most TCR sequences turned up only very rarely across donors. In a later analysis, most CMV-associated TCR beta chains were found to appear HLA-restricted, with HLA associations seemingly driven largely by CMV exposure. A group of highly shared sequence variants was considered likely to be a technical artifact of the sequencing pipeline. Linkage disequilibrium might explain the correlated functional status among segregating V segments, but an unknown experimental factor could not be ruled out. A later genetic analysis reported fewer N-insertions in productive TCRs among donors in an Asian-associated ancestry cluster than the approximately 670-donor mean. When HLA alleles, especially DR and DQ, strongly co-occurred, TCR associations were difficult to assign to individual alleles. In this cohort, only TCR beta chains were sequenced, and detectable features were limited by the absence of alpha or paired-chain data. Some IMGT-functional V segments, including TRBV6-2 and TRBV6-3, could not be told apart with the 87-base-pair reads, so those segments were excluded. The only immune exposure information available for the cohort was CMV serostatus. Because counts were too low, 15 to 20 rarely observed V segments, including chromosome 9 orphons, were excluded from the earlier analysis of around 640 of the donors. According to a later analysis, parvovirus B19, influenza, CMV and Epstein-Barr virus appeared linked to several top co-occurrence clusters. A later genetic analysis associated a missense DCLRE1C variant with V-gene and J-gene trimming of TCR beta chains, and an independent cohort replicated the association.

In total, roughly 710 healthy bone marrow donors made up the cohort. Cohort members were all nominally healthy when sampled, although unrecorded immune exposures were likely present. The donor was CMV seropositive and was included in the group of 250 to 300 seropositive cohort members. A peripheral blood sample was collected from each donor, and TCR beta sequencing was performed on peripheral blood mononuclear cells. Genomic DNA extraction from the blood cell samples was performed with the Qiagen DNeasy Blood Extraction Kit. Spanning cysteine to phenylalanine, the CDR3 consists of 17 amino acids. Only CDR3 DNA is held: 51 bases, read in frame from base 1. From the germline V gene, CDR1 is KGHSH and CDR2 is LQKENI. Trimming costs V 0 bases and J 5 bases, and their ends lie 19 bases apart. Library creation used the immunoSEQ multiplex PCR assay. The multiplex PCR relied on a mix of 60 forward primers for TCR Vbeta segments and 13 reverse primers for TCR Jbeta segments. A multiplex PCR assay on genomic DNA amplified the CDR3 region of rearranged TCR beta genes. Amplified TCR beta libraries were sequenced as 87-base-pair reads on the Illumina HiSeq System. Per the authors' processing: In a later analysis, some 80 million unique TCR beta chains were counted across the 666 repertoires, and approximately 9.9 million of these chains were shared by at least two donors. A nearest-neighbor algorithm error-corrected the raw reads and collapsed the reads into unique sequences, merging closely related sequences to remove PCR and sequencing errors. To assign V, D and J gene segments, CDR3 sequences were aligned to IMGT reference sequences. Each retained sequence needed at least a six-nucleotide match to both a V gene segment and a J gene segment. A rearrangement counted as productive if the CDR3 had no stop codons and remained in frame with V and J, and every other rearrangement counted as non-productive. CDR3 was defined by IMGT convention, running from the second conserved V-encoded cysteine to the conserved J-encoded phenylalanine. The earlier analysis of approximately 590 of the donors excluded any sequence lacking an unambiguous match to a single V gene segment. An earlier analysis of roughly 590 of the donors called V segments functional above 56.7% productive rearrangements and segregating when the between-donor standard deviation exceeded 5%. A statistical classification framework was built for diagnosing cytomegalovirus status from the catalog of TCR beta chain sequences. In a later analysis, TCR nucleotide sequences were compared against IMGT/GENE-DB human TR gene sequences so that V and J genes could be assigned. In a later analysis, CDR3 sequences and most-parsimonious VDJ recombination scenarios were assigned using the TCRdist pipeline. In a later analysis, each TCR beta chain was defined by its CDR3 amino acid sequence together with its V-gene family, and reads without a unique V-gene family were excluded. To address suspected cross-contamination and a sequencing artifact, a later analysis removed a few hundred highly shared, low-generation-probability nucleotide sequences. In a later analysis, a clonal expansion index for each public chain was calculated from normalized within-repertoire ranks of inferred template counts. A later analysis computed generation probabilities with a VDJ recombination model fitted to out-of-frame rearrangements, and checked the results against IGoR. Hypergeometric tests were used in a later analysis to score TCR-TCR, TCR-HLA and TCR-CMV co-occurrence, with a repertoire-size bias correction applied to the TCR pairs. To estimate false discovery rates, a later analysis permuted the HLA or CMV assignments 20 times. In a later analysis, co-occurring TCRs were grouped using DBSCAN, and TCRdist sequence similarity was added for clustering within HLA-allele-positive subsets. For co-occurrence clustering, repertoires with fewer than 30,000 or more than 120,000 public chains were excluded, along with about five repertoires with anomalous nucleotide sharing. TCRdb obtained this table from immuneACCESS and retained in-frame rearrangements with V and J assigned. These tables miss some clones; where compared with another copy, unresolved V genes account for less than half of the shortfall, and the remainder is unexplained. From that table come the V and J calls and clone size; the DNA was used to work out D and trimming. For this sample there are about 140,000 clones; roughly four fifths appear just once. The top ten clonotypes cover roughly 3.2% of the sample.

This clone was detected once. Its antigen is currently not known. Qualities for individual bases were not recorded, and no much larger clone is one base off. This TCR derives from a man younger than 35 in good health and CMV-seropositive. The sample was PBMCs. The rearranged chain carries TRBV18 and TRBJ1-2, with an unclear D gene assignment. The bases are TGTGCCAGCTCACCACCATTCCCGGCAGGATGGTTTTATGGCTACACCTTC. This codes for CASSPPFPAGWFYGYTF.